This is a list of T cell receptor beta chains from one sample in a study of Graves' ophthalmopathy and Graves' hyperthyroidism. Each CDR3 protein gets one entry after TCRdb re-called the multiplex PCR reads with MiXCR. The sample lists fewer than 650,000 distinct CDR3 sequences, roughly 20% occurring once. The sample taken for sequencing was peripheral blood. The source of these receptors is a young woman with stable Graves' hyperthyroidism. Some clones in this sample may be carry-over from other donors' samples. Both conserved end residues are part of each CDR3. Each record gives: V gene, J gene, clone size, D gene, CDR3 DNA, CDR3 protein. A D gene is named only where the DNA matches it firmly. Some rows mark clone size as missing; the rest say once, few, many or name a class of expanded clone.

v_gene: TRBV28; j_gene: TRBJ2-7; abundance: -; d_gene: -; CDR3nt: TGTGCCAGCAGGGGAGGGGGAGCCGGGTACGAGCAGTACTTC; CDR3aa: CASRGGGAGYEQYF
v_gene: TRBV30; j_gene: TRBJ2-7; abundance: many; d_gene: TRBD1; CDR3nt: TGTGCCTTACATACACCCGGGACAGGGAAGTACGAGCAGTACTTC; CDR3aa: CALHTPGTGKYEQYF
v_gene: TRBV3-1; j_gene: TRBJ1-1; abundance: -; d_gene: -; CDR3nt: TGTGCCAGCAGCCAAGGGCATCGAGACGCTGAAGCTTTCTTT; CDR3aa: CASSQGHRDAEAFF
v_gene: TRBV12-3/TRBV12-4; j_gene: TRBJ1-1; abundance: many; d_gene: -; CDR3nt: TGTGCCAGCAGGGCCAGGGAAGGCACTGAAGCTTTCTTT; CDR3aa: CASRAREGTEAFF
v_gene: TRBV5-1; j_gene: TRBJ2-7; abundance: -; d_gene: -; CDR3nt: TGCGCCAGCAGACCGCAGCCAGAGTCCTCCTACGAGCAGTACTTC; CDR3aa: CASRPQPESSYEQYF
v_gene: TRBV7-9; j_gene: TRBJ2-7; abundance: many; d_gene: -; CDR3nt: TGTGCCAGCAGCCTGGACGCTCGCGGCGAGCAGTACTTC; CDR3aa: CASSLDARGEQYF
v_gene: TRBV12-3/TRBV12-4; j_gene: TRBJ1-1; abundance: many; d_gene: -; CDR3nt: TGTGCCAGCAGTCACCGGACCGGTGCTACCCCCACTGAAGCTTTCTTT; CDR3aa: CASSHRTGATPTEAFF
v_gene: TRBV6-1; j_gene: TRBJ2-5; abundance: -; d_gene: -; CDR3nt: TGTGCCGCGGGAACCCAAGAGACCCAGTACTTC; CDR3aa: CAAGTQETQYF
v_gene: TRBV5-1; j_gene: TRBJ2-5; abundance: many; d_gene: TRBD1; CDR3nt: TGCGCCAGCAGCTTGATCGGACAGGGTCGAGAGACCCAGTACTTC; CDR3aa: CASSLIGQGRETQYF
v_gene: TRBV12-3/TRBV12-4; j_gene: TRBJ2-1; abundance: few; d_gene: -; CDR3nt: TGTGCCAGCAACCGGGACCAGGCCTACAATGAGCATTTCTTC; CDR3aa: CASNRDQAYNEHFF
v_gene: TRBV2; j_gene: TRBJ1-1; abundance: -; d_gene: -; CDR3nt: TGTGCCATTTTTCCCACCGGCTTGGCGGCTGAAGCTTTCTTT; CDR3aa: CAIFPTGLAAEAFF
v_gene: TRBV2; j_gene: TRBJ1-5; abundance: few; d_gene: -; CDR3nt: TGTGCCAGCATCCAGGGGTCGGGTCAGCCCCAGCATTTT; CDR3aa: CASIQGSGQPQHF
v_gene: TRBV20-1; j_gene: TRBJ1-1; abundance: many; d_gene: -; CDR3nt: TGCAGTGCTAGTAATCGGGTTTCTTTCTTT; CDR3aa: CSASNRVSFF
v_gene: TRBV6-2/TRBV6-3; j_gene: TRBJ1-2; abundance: -; d_gene: -; CDR3nt: TGTGCCAGCGGGGGCGTAGGACAGACGGGCGGGTCATCCGCTAACTATGGCTACACCTTC; CDR3aa: CASGGVGQTGGSSANYGYTF
v_gene: TRBV20-1; j_gene: TRBJ2-2; abundance: -; d_gene: TRBD2; CDR3nt: TGCAGTGCGGGGGGACGGGGGGTAAACACCGGGGAGCTGTTTTTT; CDR3aa: CSAGGRGVNTGELFF
v_gene: TRBV12-3/TRBV12-4; j_gene: TRBJ1-5; abundance: many; d_gene: -; CDR3nt: TGTGCCAGCAGTTTATGGGGTAAAAGTGATCAGCCCCAGCATTTT; CDR3aa: CASSLWGKSDQPQHF